These 20 T cell receptor beta chains share one sample of origin, sequenced in a study of blood T cell repertoires in COVID-19. The table came from immunoSEQ multiplex PCR; TCRdb's copy has only in-frame clones and leaves some out. The sample lists about 190,000 clones; around 80% were seen once. The specimen was peripheral blood. The receptors here all came from a woman aged 50 to 60 with acute or convalescent COVID-19.

The chain uses TRBV25-1 and TRBJ1-6; 8 nucleotides match TRBD1. This CDR3 region has 15 residues. The germline CDR1 and CDR2 sequences are MGHDK and SYGVNS. V gave up 1 base and J gave up 10 bases; unmatched junction bases: 6. CDR3 nucleotide sequence: TGTGCCAGCAGTGAATTGGACAGGGAGAACTCACCCCTCCACTTT. Its translation: CASSELDRENSPLHF.

This clone turned up a few times. The chain combines TRBV4-1 with TRBJ1-2; weak D call: TRBD1 (5 bases). Trimming took 0 bases from V and 4 from J, leaving 12 bases between them. Germline V gene sequence: CDR1 MGHRA, CDR2 YSYEKL. This CDR3 spans 15 amino acids. The CDR3: CASSQDIQVFYGYTF. The CDR3, as DNA: TGCGCCAGCAGCCAAGATATACAGGTTTTCTATGGCTACACCTTC.

V gene TRBV12-5 combines with J gene TRBJ2-1; D possibly corresponds to TRBD2 (5 bases). CDR1 LGHNT and CDR2 FRNRAP come from the germline V gene. The V end was cut by 2 bases, the J end by 0 bases, with 11 bases between. The CDR3 covers 16 residues. This CDR3 is CASGLRPGVSYNEQFF. For the CDR3, the DNA is TGTGCTAGTGGTTTGCGCCCCGGGGTCTCCTACAATGAGCAGTTCTTC.

This chain uses TRBV5-4 with TRBJ1-2; D might be TRBD1 (5 bases). Germline V lookup: CDR1 SGHNT, CDR2 YYREEE (reference sequence). CDR3 length: 13 residues. The germline V and J ends were trimmed by 2 bases and 5 bases, with 10 bases remaining between them. CDR3: CASSFDRAYGYTF. CDR3 nucleotide sequence: TGTGCCAGCAGCTTCGACAGAGCGTATGGCTACACCTTC.

V gene TRBV5-5 combines with J gene TRBJ1-6; D is possibly TRBD1 (5 bases). The CDR3 is 14 amino acids. V lost 1 base and J lost 6, with 8 bases in between. Germline V gene data show CDR1 as SGHKS and CDR2 as YYEKEE (reference sequence). The DNA of the CDR3 is TGTGCCAGCAGCTTGACAGGACCTAATTCACCCCTCCACTTT. Encoded protein: CASSLTGPNSPLHF.

In this sample, this clone turned up a few times. This chain links TRBV19 with TRBJ2-1; 8 bases align to TRBD2. With 3 bases clipped from V and 4 bases from J, the junction kept 8 bases outside the gene matches. There are 16 residues in the CDR3. The germline V gene has CDR1 LNHDA and CDR2 SQIVND (reference sequence). The CDR3 sequence is CASSMGTGGPYNEQFF. The CDR3 DNA reads TGTGCCAGTAGTATGGGCACGGGGGGGCCGTACAATGAGCAGTTCTTC.

This clone has a single count. V gene TRBV7-9 combines with J gene TRBJ2-3; D remains ambiguous. Germline V CDR1 and CDR2: SEHNR, FQNEAQ (reference sequence). Trimming took 1 base from V and 2 from J, leaving 13 bases between them. The CDR3 spans 16 residues. CDR3 protein: CASSLVPALPTDTQYF. Written as DNA, the CDR3 is TGTGCCAGCAGCTTAGTCCCAGCGCTGCCCACAGATACGCAGTATTTT.

The chain's CDR3 is CASSSLDRGYTEAFF. In DNA form, the CDR3 reads TGTGCCAGCAGCTCCCTGGACAGGGGTTACACTGAAGCTTTCTTT. The chain has TRBV9 and TRBJ1-1; 9 bases are shared with TRBD1. Germline CDR1 and CDR2: SGDLS and YYNGEE. The CDR3 has 15 residues. V dropped 4 bases and J dropped 3; count of bases not matched to a gene: 7.

The chain carries TRBV5-4 and TRBJ2-7; 12 positions match TRBD2. The length of the CDR3 is 15 residues. The ends lost 4 bases at V and 1 base at J; junction bases unmatched: 3. Germline CDR1 SGHNT, CDR2 YYREEE (reference sequence). CDR3 residues: CASSRGLAGSYEQYF. The DNA of the CDR3 is TGTGCCAGCAGCAGAGGACTAGCGGGGTCCTACGAGCAGTACTTC.

The genes are TRBV9 and TRBJ2-1; 10 bases match TRBD2. The length of the CDR3 is 16 residues. Trimming cost V 0 bases and J 4 bases; bases outside gene matches: 4. The germline gives CDR1 SGDLS, CDR2 YYNGEE. The chain's CDR3 is CASSVAGGLAYNEQFF. The CDR3 coding sequence is TGTGCCAGCAGCGTAGCGGGGGGACTAGCGTACAATGAGCAGTTCTTC.

The rearrangement links TRBV6-5 to TRBJ2-2; 7 bases align to TRBD1. The CDR3 runs to 14 residues. Germline lookup yields CDR1 MNHEY and CDR2 SVGAGI. V shed 5 bases and J 7 bases; nucleotides not matched to a gene: 7. The chain's CDR3 is CASSKDRRSGELFF. The CDR3 DNA sequence: TGTGCCAGCAGTAAGGACAGGAGAAGCGGGGAGCTGTTTTTT.

The chain combines TRBV9 with TRBJ2-1; 16 nucleotides agree with TRBD2. With V trimmed by 4 bases and J by 1 base, 5 bases remained unmatched. The CDR3 has 18 residues. Germline V gene lookup returns CDR1 SGDLS and CDR2 YYNGEE. The CDR3 spells CASSTGLAGGLSYNEQFF. CDR3 sequence (DNA): TGTGCCAGCAGCACGGGACTAGCGGGAGGGCTTTCCTACAATGAGCAGTTCTTC.

This chain joins TRBV30 and TRBJ2-1; 9 bases match TRBD2. Germline V gene data show CDR1 as GTSNPN and CDR2 as SVGIG (reference sequence). V lost 2 bases and J lost 7; bases outside the gene matches: 9. The CDR3 is made up of 15 amino acids. The CDR3 nucleotides read TGTGCCTGGAGTAGGTTGGCCAGCGGGGGGAATGAGCAGTTCTTC. It is translated as CAWSRLASGGNEQFF.

This sequence joins TRBV7-2 and TRBJ2-1; 9 positions agree with TRBD2. J gave up 8 bases and V 7 bases, and 6 bases lay outside the gene matches. The CDR3 runs to 13 residues. Germline values: CDR1 SGHTA, CDR2 FQGNSA. The CDR3 spells CASTIAGDHEQFF. In DNA form, the CDR3 reads TGTGCCAGCACTATAGCGGGAGATCATGAGCAGTTCTTC.

The genes are TRBV28 and TRBJ1-6; 7 bases align to TRBD1. Germline assignment: CDR1 MDHEN and CDR2 SYDVKM. After removal of 5 bases from V and 9 bases from J, the junction contained 7 bases not matched to a gene. This CDR3 is built from 14 residues. The CDR3 DNA is TGTGCCAGCAGTACCGGGACAGATTTTTCACCCCTCCACTTT. The encoded protein is CASSTGTDFSPLHF. Variable domain in full (rest from reference TRBV28 and TRBJ1-6): DVKVTQSSRYLVKRTGEKVFLECVQDMDHENMFWYRQDPGLGLRLIYFSYDVKMKEKGDIPEGYSVSREKKERFSLILESASTNQTSMYLCASSTGTDFSPLHFGNGTRLTVT.

The rearrangement joins TRBV10-1 to TRBJ2-3, with D maybe TRBD2 (5 bases). The CDR3 consists of 16 residues. Trimming left V 0 bases short and J 0 bases short, with 10 bases between. Germline V gene sequence: CDR1 WNHNN, CDR2 SYGVQD (reference sequence). CDR3 sequence: CASSESSGASTDTQYF. DNA of the CDR3: TGCGCCAGCAGTGAGTCAAGCGGAGCTAGCACAGATACGCAGTATTTT.

About this clone itself: This sample includes further DNA sequences coding for the same CDR3. The rearrangement links TRBV19 to TRBJ1-1; D is perhaps TRBD1 (5 bases). V lost 3 bases and J lost 2, with 10 bases in between. Germline V gene sequence: CDR1 LNHDA, CDR2 SQIVND (reference sequence). The CDR3 loop spans 14 amino acids. Written as DNA, the CDR3 is TGTGCCAGTAGTATTGACAGTCGAAACACTGAAGCTTTCTTT. Its protein product is CASSIDSRNTEAFF.

This clone was counted a few times. This rearrangement joins TRBV30 to TRBJ1-4, with TRBD1 identical over 8 bases. Per the germline V gene, CDR1 is GTSNPN and CDR2 is SVGIG (reference sequence). The ends lost 0 bases at V and 11 bases at J; junction bases unmatched: 8. The CDR3 runs 14 residues. CDR3 sequence: CAWSVQGASDKLFF. The CDR3 DNA follows: TGTGCCTGGAGTGTTCAGGGGGCGAGTGATAAACTGTTTTTT.

This chain links TRBV28 with TRBJ1-5; 7 bases are a match to TRBD1. CDR3 length: 16 residues. Germline V lookup: CDR1 MDHEN, CDR2 SYDVKM. After removal of 6 bases from V and 10 bases from J, the junction contained 18 bases not matched to a gene. DNA for the CDR3: TGTGCCAGCAGCCCCTGGGCAGGGGGTGTGGGGCTACCCCAGCATTTT. Residues: CASSPWAGGVGLPQHF.

The rearrangement uses TRBV25-1 and TRBJ2-3; TRBD2 matches at 9 bases. The germline CDR1 and CDR2 sequences are MGHDK and SYGVNS. CDR3 length equals 17 residues. The junction had 5 bases not matched to a gene; V was cut back by 0 bases and J by 1 base. The CDR3 DNA is TGTGCCAGCAGTGAATATAGATCTAGCGGGGGCACAGATACGCAGTATTTT. Its protein is CASSEYRSSGGTDTQYF.